This T cell receptor beta chain was captured by sequencing in a study of shared clonotypes between healthy human individuals. Terminally differentiated effector memory CD45RA+ cells were left out of the naive CD8 fraction, which was CD45RO-negative and positively selected for CCR7. Every contributor of samples was a Caucasian grown-up residing in Nashville, Tennessee. The CDR3 contains 16 residues. Trimming stripped 2 bases from V and 8 bases from J, with 19 bases between. From germline, CDR1 is WNHNN and CDR2 SYGVQD (reference sequence). The authors distributed each subset's genomic DNA evenly over several immunoSEQ plates. Sorted subsets were amplified in replicate PCRs using around 200 ng DNA, roughly 30,000 T cell genomes. Profiled with immunoSEQ multiplex PCR; TCRdb holds only in-frame clones, not every one. The sample carries 760,000 or so clones, about 97% recorded once.

J is TRBJ2-1 and V is TRBV10-1; perhaps TRBD1 as D (6 bases). The receptor's source is a man between 25 and 39 years old in good health. Sequencing was performed on naive CD8+ T cells sorted from blood. The CDR3 loop reads CASSELLTGSVDEQFF. The CDR3 bases are TGCGCCAGCAGTGAGCTCCTGACAGGTAGTGTGGATGAGCAGTTCTTC.